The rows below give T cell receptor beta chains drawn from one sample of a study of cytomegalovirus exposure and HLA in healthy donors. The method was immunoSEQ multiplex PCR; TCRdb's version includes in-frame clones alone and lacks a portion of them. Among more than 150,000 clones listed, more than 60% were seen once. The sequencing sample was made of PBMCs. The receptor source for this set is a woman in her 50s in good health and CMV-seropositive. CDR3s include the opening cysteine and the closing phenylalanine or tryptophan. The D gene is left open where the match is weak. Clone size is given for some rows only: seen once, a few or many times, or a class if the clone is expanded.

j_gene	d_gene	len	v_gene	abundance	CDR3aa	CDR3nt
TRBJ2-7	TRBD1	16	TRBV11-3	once	CASSRQGQGGTYEQYF	TGTGCCAGCAGCCGACAGGGACAGGGAGGAACCTACGAGCAGTACTTC
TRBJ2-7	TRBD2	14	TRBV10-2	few	CASGRRGGLYEQYF	TGCGCCAGCGGGCGGCGGGGGGGCCTCTACGAGCAGTACTTC
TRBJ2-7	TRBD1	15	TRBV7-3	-	CASSPRGQDGYEQYF	TGTGCCAGCAGCCCCCGGGGACAGGACGGCTACGAGCAGTACTTC
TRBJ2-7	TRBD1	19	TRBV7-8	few	CASSFRVGGRSPSSYEQYF	TGTGCCAGCAGCTTTAGGGTAGGGGGCAGGAGTCCAAGCTCCTACGAGCAGTACTTC
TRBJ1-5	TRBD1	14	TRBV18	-	CASSTDRVGQPQHF	TGTGCCAGCTCAACGGACAGGGTTGGTCAGCCCCAGCATTTT
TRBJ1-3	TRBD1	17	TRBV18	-	CASSPPGQGASGNTIYF	TGTGCCAGCTCACCACCGGGACAGGGGGCTTCTGGAAACACCATATATTTT
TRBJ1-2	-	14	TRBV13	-	CASSLEASPYGYTF	TGTGCCAGCAGCTTAGAAGCATCGCCCTATGGCTACACCTTC
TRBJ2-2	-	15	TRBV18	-	CASSVSTANTGELFF	TGTGCCAGCTCAGTATCTACCGCGAACACCGGGGAGCTGTTTTTT
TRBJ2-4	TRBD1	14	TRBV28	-	CASSLSSEGAGQYF	TGTGCCAGCAGTTTATCGTCAGAGGGGGCGGGTCAGTACTTC
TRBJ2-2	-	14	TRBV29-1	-	CSVAIDRGLRELFF	TGCAGCGTGGCGATTGACAGGGGACTAAGGGAGCTGTTTTTT
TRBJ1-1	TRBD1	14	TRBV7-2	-	CASSLEGAYTEAFF	TGTGCCAGCAGCTTAGAGGGGGCCTACACTGAAGCTTTCTTT
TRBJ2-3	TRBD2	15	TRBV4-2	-	CASSPLAGSADTQYF	TGTGCCAGCAGCCCCCTAGCGGGATCGGCAGATACGCAGTATTTT
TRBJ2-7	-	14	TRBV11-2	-	CASRPWPRSYEQYF	TGTGCCAGCCGCCCCTGGCCGCGGTCCTACGAGCAGTACTTC
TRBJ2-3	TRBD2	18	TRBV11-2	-	CASSLRASGGAGEDTQYF	TGTGCCAGCAGCTTAAGGGCTAGCGGGGGGGCCGGTGAAGATACGCAGTATTTT
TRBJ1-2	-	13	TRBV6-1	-	CASGGSISYGYTF	TGTGCCAGCGGGGGGTCGATCTCGTATGGCTACACCTTC
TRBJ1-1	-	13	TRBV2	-	CASSVQGNTEAFF	TGTGCCAGCAGCGTGCAGGGTAACACTGAAGCTTTCTTT
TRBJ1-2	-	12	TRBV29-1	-	CSVGEGNYGYTF	TGCAGCGTTGGGGAGGGGAACTATGGCTACACCTTC
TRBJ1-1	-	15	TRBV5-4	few	CASSLALGGVTEAFF	TGTGCCAGCAGCTTGGCATTGGGGGGGGTCACTGAAGCTTTCTTT
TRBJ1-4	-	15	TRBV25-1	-	CASSDHTGNPEKLFF	TGTGCCAGCAGTGATCATACCGGGAACCCTGAAAAACTGTTTTTT
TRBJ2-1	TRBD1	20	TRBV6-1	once	CASSDTHTGPGQGIYNEQFF	TGTGCCAGCAGTGATACTCATACTGGGCCGGGACAGGGTATATACAATGAGCAGTTCTTC
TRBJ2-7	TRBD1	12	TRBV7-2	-	CASSRQGYEQYF	TGTGCCAGCAGTCGACAGGGGTACGAGCAGTACTTC
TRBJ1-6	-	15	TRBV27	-	CASSLSSPRDSPLHF	TGTGCCAGCAGTTTATCCTCGCCGAGGGATTCACCCCTCCACTTT
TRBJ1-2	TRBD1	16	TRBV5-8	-	CASSFVRDRANYGYTF	TGTGCCAGCAGCTTTGTACGGGACAGAGCTAACTATGGCTACACCTTC
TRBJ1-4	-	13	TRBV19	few	CASSMGRNEKLFF	TGTGCCAGTAGTATGGGGCGGAACGAAAAACTGTTTTTT
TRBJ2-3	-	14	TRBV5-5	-	CASSRELHTDTQYF	TGTGCCAGCAGCCGGGAGTTACACACAGATACGCAGTATTTT
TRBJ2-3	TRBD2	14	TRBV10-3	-	CATSSGSSTDTQYF	TGTGCCACTTCTAGCGGGAGTAGCACAGATACGCAGTATTTT
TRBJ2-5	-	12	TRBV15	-	CATSRTSGIQYF	TGTGCCACCAGCAGGACCTCAGGGATCCAGTACTTC
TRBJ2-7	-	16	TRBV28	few	CASSSSSRERRYEQYF	TGTGCCAGCAGTTCCTCTAGCCGGGAGAGAAGGTACGAGCAGTACTTC
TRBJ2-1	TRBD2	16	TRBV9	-	CASSVTSGISYNEQFF	TGTGCCAGCAGCGTGACTAGCGGGATTTCCTACAATGAGCAGTTCTTC
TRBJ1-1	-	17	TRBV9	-	CASSPRSREPSNTEAFF	TGTGCCAGCAGCCCACGGAGCAGGGAACCTTCCAACACTGAAGCTTTCTTT
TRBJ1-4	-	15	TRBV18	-	CASSPRQDNNEKLFF	TGTGCCAGCTCACCACGACAGGATAATAATGAAAAACTGTTTTTT
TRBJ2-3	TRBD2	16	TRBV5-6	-	CASSLVWGGSTDTQYF	TGTGCCAGCAGCTTGGTATGGGGGGGGAGCACAGATACGCAGTATTTT
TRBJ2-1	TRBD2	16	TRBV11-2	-	CASSTGTSGIYNEQFF	TGTGCCAGCAGCACCGGGACTAGCGGGATATACAATGAGCAGTTCTTC
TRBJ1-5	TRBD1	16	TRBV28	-	CASSIRGAGANQPQHF	TGTGCCAGCAGTATCAGGGGGGCAGGTGCAAATCAGCCCCAGCATTTT
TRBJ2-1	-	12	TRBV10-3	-	CAISDRNRGQFF	TGTGCCATCAGTGACAGGAACCGGGGGCAGTTCTTC
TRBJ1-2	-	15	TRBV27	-	CASSIRRGIDDGYTF	TGTGCCAGCAGTATTCGCCGGGGGATCGACGATGGCTACACCTTC
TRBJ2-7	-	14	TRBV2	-	CASSEGEPSYEQYF	TGTGCCAGCAGTGAAGGCGAGCCCTCCTACGAGCAGTACTTC
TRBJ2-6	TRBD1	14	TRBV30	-	CAWIGGSGANGLTF	TGTGCCTGGATAGGGGGCTCTGGGGCCAACGGCCTGACTTTC
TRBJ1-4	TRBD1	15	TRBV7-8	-	CASSFTGTGFEKLFF	TGTGCCAGCAGCTTTACCGGGACAGGGTTTGAAAAACTGTTTTTT
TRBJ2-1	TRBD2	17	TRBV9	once	CASSVTSGGPPYNEQFF	TGTGCCAGCAGCGTAACTAGCGGGGGCCCTCCCTACAATGAGCAGTTCTTC
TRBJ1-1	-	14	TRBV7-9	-	CASSFGGTDTEAFF	TGTGCCAGCAGCTTTGGCGGGACCGACACTGAAGCTTTCTTT
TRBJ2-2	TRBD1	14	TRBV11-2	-	CASSSGQGIGELFF	TGTGCCAGCAGCTCGGGACAGGGCATCGGGGAGCTGTTTTTT
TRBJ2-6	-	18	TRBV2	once	CASSQPDASGRAANVLTF	TGTGCCAGCAGTCAGCCGGACGCGAGCGGTAGGGCGGCCAACGTCCTGACTTTC
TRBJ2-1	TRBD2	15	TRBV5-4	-	CASSLRTSGNNEQFF	TGTGCCAGCAGCCTCCGGACTAGCGGTAACAATGAGCAGTTCTTC
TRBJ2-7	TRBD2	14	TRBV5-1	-	CASSPGLATYEQYF	TGCGCCAGCAGCCCGGGACTAGCCACCTACGAGCAGTACTTC
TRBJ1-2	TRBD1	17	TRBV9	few	CASSPGTGVWGTYGYTF	TGTGCCAGCAGTCCCGGGACAGGGGTTTGGGGGACCTATGGCTACACCTTC
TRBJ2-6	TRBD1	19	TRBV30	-	CAWSVRYRGRFSGANVLTF	TGTGCCTGGAGTGTACGCTACAGGGGAAGATTCTCTGGGGCCAACGTCCTGACTTTC
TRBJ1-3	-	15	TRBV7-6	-	CASSRGSSDGNTIYF	TGTGCCAGCAGCCGGGGGTCCTCGGATGGAAACACCATATATTTT
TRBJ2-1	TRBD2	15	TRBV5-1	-	CASSLISGGGDEQFF	TGCGCCAGCAGCTTGATAAGCGGGGGAGGGGATGAGCAGTTCTTC
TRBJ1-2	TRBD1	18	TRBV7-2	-	CASSLEGQPGQQNYGYTF	TGTGCCAGCAGCTTAGAGGGCCAGCCGGGACAGCAAAACTATGGCTACACCTTC
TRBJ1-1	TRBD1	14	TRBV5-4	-	CASSFQGAPTEAFF	TGTGCCAGCAGCTTCCAGGGGGCGCCCACTGAAGCTTTCTTT
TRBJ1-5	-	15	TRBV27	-	CASSLLPRGGQPQHF	TGTGCCAGCAGTTTACTACCCCGCGGCGGCCAGCCCCAGCATTTT
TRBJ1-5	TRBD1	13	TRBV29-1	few	CSVAGTVDQPQHF	TGCAGCGTCGCCGGGACAGTGGATCAGCCCCAGCATTTT
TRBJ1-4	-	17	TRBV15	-	CATSRGRGIGRNEKLFF	TGTGCCACCAGCAGAGGGAGGGGAATAGGACGGAATGAAAAACTGTTTTTT
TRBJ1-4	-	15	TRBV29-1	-	CSNPGEGATNEKLFF	TGCAGCAACCCAGGGGAGGGTGCAACTAATGAAAAACTGTTTTTT
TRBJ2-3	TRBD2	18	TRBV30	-	CAWSSGTSGRAPTDTQYF	TGTGCCTGGAGTTCCGGGACTAGCGGGAGGGCCCCGACAGATACGCAGTATTTT
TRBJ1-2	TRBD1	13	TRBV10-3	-	CAITDRAAYGYTF	TGTGCCATCACGGACAGGGCTGCTTATGGCTACACCTTC
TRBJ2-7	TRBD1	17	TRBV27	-	CASSTRTGGAKSYEQYF	TGTGCCAGCAGTACACGGACAGGGGGAGCAAAGTCCTACGAGCAGTACTTC
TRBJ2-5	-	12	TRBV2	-	CASSEFRETQYF	TGTGCCAGCAGTGAGTTCCGGGAGACCCAGTACTTC